These 10 T cell receptor beta chains came from one sample sequenced in a study of T-cell reconstitution after alpha-beta-depleted transplantation in children (dated by TCRdb to 2015 to 2016). Library prep was done by PCR. Sequenced on an Illumina HiSeq 2500. Molecular barcoding was employed in the preparation of TCR libraries, with unique molecular identifiers being used to normalize TCRbeta repertoire quantification. TCRdb took the public reads, trimmed them with fastp at Q25, ran MiXCR for clone calling and kept in-frame beta chains. Each CDR3 protein appears once, grouped with its most common genes and DNA. The sample table holds around 480,000 distinct CDR3 sequences, of which less than 35% were seen once. 2% to 3% of the sample comes from the top ten. Material: PBMCs from the stem cell graft donor, obtained from the stem cell graft. These receptors all come from a human donor who donated a stem cell graft to a child with aplastic anemia.

This clonotype was seen more than once but under ten times. This chain links TRBV3-1 with TRBJ1-6; D not resolved. This CDR3 spans 13 amino acids. The germline V and J ends were trimmed by 4 bases and 10 bases, with 11 bases remaining between them. Looked up from germline, CDR1 is LGHDT and CDR2 is YNNKEL (reference sequence). The CDR3 bases are TGTGCCAGCAGCCCGGAGTTCCTGTCACCCCTCCACTTT. Its translation: CASSPEFLSPLHF.

This chain connects TRBV11-2 to TRBJ1-2; weak D call: TRBD1 (5 bases). This CDR3 is built from 14 residues. Germline lookup yields CDR1 SGHAT and CDR2 FQNNGV. Trimming pared 7 bases from V and 1 base from J, leaving 13 bases between. Here the CDR3 DNA reads TGTGCCAGCAACCCCCCGGGGGTTAACTATGGCTACACCTTC. Protein sequence: CASNPPGVNYGYTF.

J is TRBJ1-1 and V is TRBV29-1, with D maybe TRBD1 (6 bases). The CDR3 runs 15 residues. Germline assignment: CDR1 SQVTM and CDR2 ANQGSEA. V was shortened by 6 bases and J by 11 bases, with 28 bases between the two germline ends. The CDR3 DNA reads as TGCAGCGTCGCTGATCGGGACATTCCTCACGACGGGGCTTTCTTT. It yields the protein CSVADRDIPHDGAFF.

In its sample, this clonotype was seen a few times. At one boundary the junction diverges from the germline segment, which might be a read error. The chain links TRBV15 to TRBJ1-6; D not certain. This CDR3 contains 16 residues. Germline V gives CDR1 LNHNV, CDR2 YYDKDF (reference sequence). The CDR3 region is CATSWNPVGNNSPLHF. In DNA form, the CDR3 reads TGTGCCACCAGCTGGAACCCGGTGGGGAATAATTCCCCCCTCCACTTT. The whole variable domain, remainder taken from reference TRBV15 and TRBJ1-6, is DAMVIQNPRYQVTQFGKPVTLSCSQTLNHNVMYWYQQKSSQAPKLLFHYYDKDFNNEADTPDNFQSRRPNTSFCFLDIRSPGLGDTAMYLCATSWNPVGNNSPLHFGNGTRLTVT.

The chain couples TRBV5-1 to TRBJ2-1, with 16 bases lining up with TRBD2. CDR1 and CDR2 (germline): SGHRS, YFSETQ. V lost 0 bases, J lost 8 bases, and 2 bases stayed unmatched. The length of the CDR3 is 16 residues. This chain's CDR3 is CASSLAGLAGGHEQFF. In DNA, the CDR3 is TGCGCCAGCAGCTTGGCGGGACTAGCGGGAGGGCATGAGCAGTTCTTC.

This clonotype was counted only a few times. CDR3 region: CSVSGGSPYEQYF. The CDR3 nucleotides read TGCAGCGTTTCAGGGGGCTCTCCCTACGAGCAGTACTTC. The chain combines TRBV29-1 with TRBJ2-7; 8 bases agree with TRBD1. Germline V lookup: CDR1 SQVTM, CDR2 ANQGSEA. The CDR3 is 13 residues long. J lost 2 bases, V lost 5 bases, and 5 bases had no gene match.

The chain joins TRBV7-9 to TRBJ2-2; 8 bases agree with TRBD1. The ends lost 7 bases at V and 5 bases at J; junction bases unmatched: 15. The CDR3 totals 17 residues. Germline values: CDR1 SEHNR, CDR2 FQNEAQ (reference sequence). The CDR3 spells CASNSRTGQLETGELFF. DNA for the CDR3: TGTGCCAGCAACTCGCGGACAGGGCAATTGGAGACCGGGGAGCTGTTTTTT.

In this sample, this clonotype turned up many times. The chain uses TRBV29-1 and TRBJ2-5; tentative D call: TRBD1 (6 bases). This CDR3 is built from 13 residues. With 4 bases removed from V and 1 base from J, the gap between germline ends came to 10 bases. Per germline, CDR1 SQVTM and CDR2 ANQGSEA. CDR3 DNA sequence: TGCAGCGTTGTGGACAGCTTCCAAGAGACCCAGTACTTC. Its translation is CSVVDSFQETQYF.

The V gene is TRBV24-1, the J gene TRBJ2-4; weak D call: TRBD1 (6 bases). The CDR3 consists of 13 residues. Deletions cut 10 bases from V and 1 base from J, with 10 bases between. Looked up from germline, CDR1 is KGHDR and CDR2 is SFDVKD. The CDR3 DNA follows: TGTGCCACTTCTCAGGGGGCCAAAAACATTCAGTACTTC. Amino acids: CATSQGAKNIQYF.

This clonotype was detected a few times. The chain carries TRBV10-3 and TRBJ2-7; no clear D gene. This CDR3 has 15 residues. Germline-derived CDR1 and CDR2 are ENHRY and SYGVKD. Trimming took off 6 bases at V and 0 bases at J, with 15 bases between the two ends. CDR3 amino acids: CAIRKTDDTSYEQYF. The CDR3 DNA sequence: TGTGCCATCAGGAAAACAGACGATACCTCCTACGAGCAGTACTTC.